This TCR beta chain was sequenced during a study of blood T cells in healthy people across ages (dated by TCRdb to between 2014 and 2017). About the investigation overall: In model experiments, template switching captured roughly one uniquely barcoded TCR beta cDNA molecule for every two T cells. Age-related changes in TCR beta repertoire diversity were measured in the study by deep sequencing normalized with unique cDNA molecular identifiers. The donors were split into four age groups: young (average around 15 years), middle-aged (39), aged (over 55) and long-lived (approximately 80). To avoid experimental bias, donors of different ages were randomly spread across the sequencing lanes. Two additional independent replicas of 1 million unique cDNA reads from the same blood draw were analyzed for two donors (one aged 18 to 29 and one aged 80 or older).

On the study overall, not on this receptor specifically: Estimates of total diversity based on one million sequenced T cells were considered lower bounds and underestimates. Compared with the aged group, the long-lived group had more naive CD4+ T cells, fewer expanded clones and increased TCR diversity, a pattern suggesting age selection. The percentage of naive T cells measured by flow cytometry correlated strongly with observed TCR beta diversity. Bulk unsorted PBMC profiling prevented conclusive comparison of naive and antigen-experienced compartments. Because the CMV infection status of the donors was unknown, age-related changes in expanded clonotypes may potentially have been confounded. Observed TCR beta diversity per million T cells fell roughly linearly with age, and a significant reduction was already apparent by age around 36.

The donors were some 36 Caucasian individuals from Russia, aged roughly 6 to 100 years, who were systemically healthy. Approximately 10 milliliters of peripheral blood were collected from each donor into EDTA-treated Vacutainer tubes. Ficoll-Paque density-gradient centrifugation was used to isolate PBMCs, with at least 6.5 million per sample. Trizol reagent was used to extract total RNA from the PBMCs, yielding at least 5.5 micrograms per sample. The percentages of naive CD45RAhigh/CD27high T cells were determined by flow cytometry on a PBMC aliquot from every donor. Libraries were prepared through 5' RACE. The reads were generated on an Illumina HiSeq 2500. A second PCR of about 7 to 12 cycles was performed with a sample-barcoded 5' primer and a J-beta primer mix. A template-switch 5' adaptor carrying 12 random nucleotides introduced a unique molecular identifier onto each TCR beta cDNA molecule. Each sample yielded at least 2.5 million CDR3-containing paired-end reads. First-strand cDNA synthesis was performed from all RNA using the Mint cDNA synthesis kit, with priming by a TRBC-specific oligonucleotide. Following uracil-DNA glycosylase treatment, a first 18-cycle PCR with universal primers M1SS and BC2_uni_R was performed on all cDNA. Under the source paper's analysis protocol: For normalization, 1 million high-quality reads were randomly selected from each sample, with every read carrying a distinct molecular identifier. Reads sharing molecular identifiers were discarded rather than binned into consensus sequences. MiTCR, with a Q25 quality threshold and the strictest error-elimination algorithm, was used for CDR3 identification, clonotype clustering and error correction. A nonparametric unseen species model with Euler transformation was used to estimate a lower bound on total TCR beta diversity. TCRdb itself trimmed the public reads at Q25 with fastp, ran MiXCR and retained productive beta chains. Here each entry gathers all rows of one CDR3 protein and keeps the most common genes and DNA. These V and J calls are TCRdb output, not the study's own analysis. The sample data list around 1,700,000 distinct CDR3 sequences, and roughly 28% of these were observed just once. Around 7.7% of the sample comes from the top ten.

Concerning this clonotype: The specificity of this receptor is unknown. Just one base apart from a much larger clone, this may be a read error.

CDR1 and CDR2, per the germline V gene, are KGHDR and SFDVKD. The CDR3, cysteine through phenylalanine, is 13 amino acids long. The read is trimmed to its CDR3 DNA, 39 bases read in frame from base 1. This TCR was sampled from a young woman in good health. The sequencing sample was made of blood. This receptor chain uses TRBV24-1 and TRBJ2-4; the junction holds 7 bases that match TRBD1. The CDR3: CAASDYTGDIQYF. The DNA sequence is given as TGTGCCGCCAGTGACTACACAGGGGACATTCAGTACTTC.